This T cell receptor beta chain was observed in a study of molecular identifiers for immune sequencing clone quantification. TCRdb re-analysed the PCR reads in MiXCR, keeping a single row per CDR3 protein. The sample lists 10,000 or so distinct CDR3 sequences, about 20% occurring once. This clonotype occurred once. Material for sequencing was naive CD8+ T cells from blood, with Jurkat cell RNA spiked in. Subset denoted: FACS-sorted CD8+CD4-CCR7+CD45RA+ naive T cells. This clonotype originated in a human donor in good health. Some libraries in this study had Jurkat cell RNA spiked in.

CDR3 sequence reads: CAISGAQGDSTEAFF. In nucleotides, the CDR3 is TGTGCCATCAGTGGAGCACAGGGGGATTCGACTGAAGCTTTCTTT. The rearrangement links TRBV10-3 to TRBJ1-1; 8 nucleotides line up with TRBD1. V gave up 4 bases and J gave up 5 bases; unmatched junction bases: 9. The CDR3 spans 15 residues. From germline, CDR1 is ENHRY and CDR2 SYGVKD.